This entry lists 8 T cell receptor beta chains sequenced from one sample in a study of human T cells and chemical hapten exposure. It was unfractionated whole blood from which total RNA was extracted. Single cDNA molecules in the library carried unique molecular identifiers attached during preparation. Via MiXCR, TCRdb re-called the reads, giving one row per CDR3 protein. Among about 120,000 distinct CDR3 sequences listed, 8.5% to 9% were seen once. Sequencing was done on a sample of whole blood. All receptors come from a human donor in good health. Some clones in this sample may be carry-over from other donors' samples.

This clonotype was detected many times. The rearrangement joins TRBV2 to TRBJ1-5; D call uncertain. CDR3 length: 15 amino acids. In germline, CDR1 is SNHLY, CDR2 FYNNEI. Trimming pared 0 bases from V and 0 bases from J, leaving 6 bases between. The CDR3 protein is CASSEARRSNQPQHF. The DNA of the CDR3 is TGTGCCAGCAGTGAAGCGCGGCGTAGCAATCAGCCCCAGCATTTT.

This clonotype was observed many times. V and J are TRBV27 and TRBJ1-5; weak D call: TRBD1 (6 bases). CDR1 is MNHEY, CDR2 SMNVEV, per germline (reference sequence). The germline V and J ends were trimmed by 6 bases and 0 bases, with 9 bases remaining between them. The CDR3 length is 14 residues. Written as DNA, the CDR3 is TGTGCCAGCAGACAGGGATATAGCAATCAGCCCCAGCATTTT. Protein sequence: CASRQGYSNQPQHF.

This rearrangement joins TRBV20-1 to TRBJ1-2; TRBD1 aligns across 7 bases. Per germline, CDR1 DFQATT and CDR2 SNEGSKA (reference sequence). The CDR3 is 13 amino acids. Trimming took 6 bases from V and 2 from J; bases not matched to a gene: 6. The CDR3 sequence is CSADDRANYGYTF. CDR3 in DNA: TGCAGTGCGGACGACAGGGCCAACTATGGCTACACCTTC.

This clonotype was counted at least ten times. In nucleotides, the CDR3 is TGCAGTGTCCCCGGGACGGGATTCACAGATACGCAGTATTTT. Its translation is CSVPGTGFTDTQYF. The V gene is TRBV20-1, the J gene TRBJ2-3, with D perhaps matching TRBD1 or TRBD2 (5 bases each). Germline values: CDR1 DFQATT, CDR2 SNEGSKA (reference sequence). This CDR3 contains 14 residues. V lost 7 bases to trimming and J lost 2 bases, with 16 bases between them.

The V gene is TRBV20-1, the J gene TRBJ2-7, with a tentative D call TRBD2 (6 bases). The CDR3 totals 13 residues. Germline lookup yields CDR1 DFQATT and CDR2 SNEGSKA (reference sequence). Trimming cost V 0 bases and J 7 bases, with 13 bases left between them. The CDR3 bases are TGCAGTGCTAGAGAGGGACTGCCGGAGGAGCAGTACTTC. Protein: CSAREGLPEEQYF.

This clonotype was counted a few times. This chain uses TRBV5-1 with TRBJ2-5, with D perhaps given as TRBD1 or TRBD2 (5 bases each). The CDR3 extends over 14 amino acids. V shed 3 bases and J shed 3 bases, with 12 bases lying between them. Germline lookup yields CDR1 SGHRS and CDR2 YFSETQ. This chain's CDR3 is CASSSGQGEETQYF. The DNA of the CDR3 is TGCGCCAGCAGCTCTGGGCAGGGAGAAGAGACCCAGTACTTC.

In this sample, this clonotype turned up many times. The J gene is TRBJ2-2, the V gene TRBV9; either TRBD1 or TRBD2 may supply D (5 bases each). The CDR3 has 16 residues. Germline V gives CDR1 SGDLS, CDR2 YYNGEE. The ends were cut back, 4 bases at V and 1 base at J, with 14 bases in the middle. Here the CDR3 reads CASSPPSGQNTGELFF. CDR3 DNA: TGTGCCAGCAGCCCTCCCTCGGGGCAGAACACCGGGGAGCTGTTTTTT.

This clonotype was detected ten times or more. The rearrangement uses TRBV5-1 and TRBJ1-5; TRBD1 agrees at 11 bases. Germline CDR1 is SGHRS and CDR2 is YFSETQ. There are 15 residues in the CDR3. V lost 4 bases to trimming and J lost 4 bases; unmatched junction nucleotides: 4. CDR3 region: CASSEGQGANQPQHF. CDR3 DNA sequence: TGCGCCAGCAGCGAAGGACAGGGGGCGAATCAGCCCCAGCATTTT. The variable domain in full, with the rest retrieved from reference TRBV5-1 and TRBJ1-5, is KAGVTQTPRYLIKTRGQQVTLSCSPISGHRSVSWYQQTPGQGLQFLFEYFSETQRNKGNFPGRFSGRQFSNSRSEMNVSTLELGDSALYLCASSEGQGANQPQHFGDGTRLSIL.